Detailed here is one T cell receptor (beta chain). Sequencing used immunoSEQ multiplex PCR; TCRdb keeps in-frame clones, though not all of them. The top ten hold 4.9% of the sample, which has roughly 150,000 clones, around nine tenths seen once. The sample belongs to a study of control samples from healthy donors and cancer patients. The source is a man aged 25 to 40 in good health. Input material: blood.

The CDR3 sequence: CASERRDRVNTEAFF. The CDR3 DNA reads as TGTGCCAGCGAAAGAAGGGACAGGGTGAACACTGAAGCTTTCTTT. The chain joins TRBV2 to TRBJ1-1; 9 nucleotides match TRBD1. J was trimmed by 0 bases and V by 8 bases; bases with no gene match: 7. Per the germline V gene, CDR1 is SNHLY and CDR2 is FYNNEI. This CDR3 is 15 amino acids long.